A single sample gave rise to the 20 T cell receptor beta chains below, sequenced in a study of neurological immune-mediated disorders. One entry per CDR3 protein, called by TCRdb with MiXCR from the 5' RACE reads. The repertoire holds nearly 45,000 distinct CDR3 sequences, around a fifth seen once, with 3.5% to 5% in the top ten. Time point given: technical triplicate 3. The specimen was PBMCs. Receptor source: a man between 60 and 70 years old with HTLV-1-associated myelopathy (HAM/TSP).

In this sample, this clonotype turned up many times. The CDR3 nucleotides are TGCGCCAGCAGCTTAGGCGGGAAATACGAGCAGTACTTC. Residues: CASSLGGKYEQYF. The chain is built from TRBV5-1 and TRBJ2-7; tentative D call: TRBD2 (6 bases). From germline, CDR1 is SGHRS and CDR2 YFSETQ. V lost 2 bases to trimming and J lost 4 bases, with 10 bases between them. The CDR3 covers 13 residues.

This clonotype came up many times. V gene TRBV5-1 combines with J gene TRBJ1-1; TRBD1 matches 7 bases. Germline values: CDR1 SGHRS, CDR2 YFSETQ. V shed 4 bases, J shed 4 bases, and the junction held 7 bases outside the gene matches. This CDR3 has 14 residues. The CDR3 is CASSIGGDGTEAFF. CDR3 coding DNA: TGCGCCAGCAGCATAGGGGGCGACGGCACTGAAGCTTTCTTT.

This clonotype showed up many times. CDR3 residues: CASSLTGITEAFF. CDR3 DNA sequence: TGTGCCAGCAGTTTGACAGGGATCACTGAAGCTTTCTTT. This rearrangement joins TRBV28 to TRBJ1-1; 7 nucleotides line up with TRBD1. Germline CDR1 and CDR2: MDHEN and SYDVKM. The CDR3 has 13 residues. After removal of 3 bases from V and 4 bases from J, the junction contained 2 bases not matched to a gene. Filled out from reference TRBV28 and TRBJ1-1, the complete variable domain reads DVKVTQSSRYLVKRTGEKVFLECVQDMDHENMFWYRQDPGLGLRLIYFSYDVKMKEKGDIPEGYSVSREKKERFSLILESASTNQTSMYLCASSLTGITEAFFGQGTRLTVV.

This clonotype was counted ten times or more. The chain links TRBV12-3 or TRBV12-4 to TRBJ2-2; no definite D call. CDR3 length: 11 residues. V was clipped by 5 bases and J by 7 bases, with 5 bases between them. Here the CDR3 reads CASSRGGELFF. The DNA for the CDR3 is TGTGCCAGCAGTAGAGGCGGGGAGCTGTTTTTT.

This clonotype showed up many times. J is TRBJ2-2 and V is TRBV10-3; 10 positions match TRBD2. Trimming cost V 2 bases and J 0 bases; bases outside gene matches: 3. This CDR3 is built from 17 residues. Germline V gene data show CDR1 as ENHRY and CDR2 as SYGVKD. CDR3 DNA: TGTGCCATCAGTGAGCGGCTAGCGGGAGCGAACACCGGGGAGCTGTTTTTT. This sequence encodes CAISERLAGANTGELFF.

The V gene is TRBV6-1, the J gene TRBJ2-1, with a tentative D call TRBD2 (5 bases). Looked up from germline, CDR1 is MNHNS and CDR2 is SASEGT. The V end was cut by 8 bases, the J end by 1 base, with 18 bases between. The CDR3 loop spans 16 amino acids. The DNA for the CDR3 is TGTGCCAGCGGAGTGAGGGAAAGCTTTTCCTACAATGAGCAGTTCTTC. Translating gives CASGVRESFSYNEQFF.

This chain links TRBV5-6 with TRBJ2-1; D gene ambiguous. Germline CDR1 and CDR2: SGHDT and YYEEEE. CDR3 length: 12 amino acids. Trimming removed 4 bases at V and 7 bases at J, with 9 bases between. The CDR3 nucleotides are TGTGCCAGCAGCCTCTACAGTAATGAGCAGTTCTTC. Its protein is CASSLYSNEQFF.

This clonotype was found many times. The chain has TRBV28 and TRBJ2-7; D is possibly TRBD1 (6 bases). In germline, CDR1 is MDHEN, CDR2 SYDVKM. CDR3 size: 16 residues. Deletions cut 4 bases from V and 2 bases from J, with 18 bases between. Here the CDR3 DNA reads TGTGCCAGCAGTTCGCTAGCAGGACAGTCTGCCTACGAGCAGTACTTC. Translated: CASSSLAGQSAYEQYF.

The sample holds many counts of this clonotype. This chain connects TRBV5-5 to TRBJ2-5; the D gene could be TRBD1 or TRBD2 (5 bases each). From germline, CDR1 is SGHKS and CDR2 YYEKEE (reference sequence). The V and J ends lost 3 bases and 1 base respectively, with 13 bases between them. CDR3 length equals 15 residues. CDR3 residues: CASSWSFGGQETQYF. Here the CDR3 DNA reads TGTGCCAGCAGCTGGTCCTTTGGGGGCCAAGAGACCCAGTACTTC.

Notes on this clonotype: This could be a read error, since a much larger clone is one nucleotide away. The V gene is TRBV7-2, the J gene TRBJ1-1; D not resolved. Trimming shortened V by 3 bases and J by 6 bases, and 8 bases separated the two germline ends. Germline V gives CDR1 SGHTA, CDR2 FQGNSA. The CDR3 is 12 amino acids. CDR3 nucleotides: TGTGCCAGCAGCTTTGGATCCTCTGAAGCTTTCTTT. Protein sequence: CASSFGSSEAFF.

Many counts were recorded for this clonotype. The gene calls are TRBV10-3 and TRBJ2-7; tentative D call: TRBD1 (5 bases). The ends were cut back, 6 bases at V and 0 bases at J, with 9 bases in the middle. The germline CDR1 and CDR2 sequences are ENHRY and SYGVKD. The CDR3 has 13 residues. CDR3 amino acids: CAIRIDSSYEQYF. The CDR3 DNA reads as TGTGCCATCAGAATAGACAGCTCCTACGAGCAGTACTTC.

This clonotype was detected ten times or more. This chain links TRBV6-5 with TRBJ1-2; TRBD1 matches 10 bases. The CDR3 sequence is 15 residues long. Looked up from germline, CDR1 is MNHEY and CDR2 is SVGAGI. V shed 0 bases and J 3 bases; nucleotides not matched to a gene: 1. The CDR3 region is CASSYSDRGDYGYTF. The CDR3 region has the DNA TGTGCCAGCAGTTACTCGGACAGGGGGGACTATGGCTACACCTTC.

This clonotype was detected ten times or more. The rearrangement links TRBV14 to TRBJ2-1, with TRBD2 matching 9 bases. CDR3 length: 17 amino acids. Trimming cost V 0 bases and J 3 bases; bases outside gene matches: 6. From germline, CDR1 is SGHDN and CDR2 FVKESK. The CDR3 sequence: CASSQEGLAGIYNEQFF. The CDR3, as DNA: TGTGCCAGCAGCCAAGAGGGGCTAGCGGGAATCTACAATGAGCAGTTCTTC.

This clonotype has a count of ten or more. The rearrangement uses TRBV20-1 and TRBJ2-5, with D perhaps TRBD2 (6 bases). V was pared by 3 bases and J by 4 bases, with 15 bases between. In germline, CDR1 is DFQATT, CDR2 SNEGSKA (reference sequence). This CDR3 is 14 amino acids long. The CDR3 reads CSASKWEERETQYF. The CDR3, as DNA: TGCAGTGCTAGTAAATGGGAGGAACGAGAGACCCAGTACTTC.

The chain recombines TRBV29-1 with TRBJ1-1; D remains ambiguous. From germline, CDR1 is SQVTM and CDR2 ANQGSEA. There are 11 residues in the CDR3. The ends were cut back, 3 bases at V and 13 bases at J, with 15 bases in the middle. CDR3 sequence reads: CSVESLRANFF. CDR3 DNA sequence: TGCAGCGTTGAGAGTCTGAGAGCGAATTTCTTT.

This clonotype was seen ten or more times. CDR3 DNA sequence: TGCAGTGCTAGAAGGGGGCAATTTCACAATGAGCAGTTCTTC. Translated: CSARRGQFHNEQFF. The chain uses TRBV20-1 and TRBJ2-1; 7 bases match TRBD1. The CDR3 has 14 residues. Germline V gene data show CDR1 as DFQATT and CDR2 as SNEGSKA (reference sequence). The trim removed 2 bases at V and 5 bases at J, leaving 6 bases unmatched.

Ten or more counts support this clonotype. This chain links TRBV28 with TRBJ2-7; D remains unclear. The V gene's germline CDR1 is MDHEN and CDR2 SYDVKM. V was pared by 1 base and J by 5 bases, with 9 bases between. The CDR3 runs to 13 residues. The CDR3 DNA is TGTGCCAGCAGTTTATCCCGTCTCCACGAGCAGTACTTC. Its translation is CASSLSRLHEQYF.

This clonotype was picked up many times. The chain joins TRBV10-2 to TRBJ2-7; 11 bases are shared with TRBD2. This CDR3 has 14 amino acids. Germline V gives CDR1 WSHSY, CDR2 SAAADI. V lost 8 bases, J lost 2 bases, and 5 bases stayed unmatched. CDR3 DNA sequence: TGCGCCAGCGGGGGGACTAGCGGTACCTACGAGCAGTACTTC. Translation gives CASGGTSGTYEQYF.

In its sample, this clonotype was seen many times. This chain joins TRBV6-1 and TRBJ2-6; the match to TRBD1 covers 10 bases. The V gene's germline CDR1 is MNHNS and CDR2 SASEGT. V was pared by 4 bases and J by 0 bases, with 0 bases of the junction left unmatched. CDR3 size: 16 residues. The chain's CDR3 is CASSGTGGSGANVLTF. DNA for the CDR3: TGTGCCAGCAGTGGGACAGGGGGCTCTGGGGCCAACGTCCTGACTTTC.

This clonotype was observed at least ten times. The chain combines TRBV25-1 with TRBJ1-1, with TRBD1 as a possible D gene (6 bases). The germline V gene has CDR1 MGHDK and CDR2 SYGVNS. The CDR3 sequence is 13 residues long. V was trimmed by 2 bases and J by 4 bases, leaving 8 bases between them. The DNA for the CDR3 is TGTGCCAGCAGTGAACAGGGGACCACTGAAGCTTTCTTT. Residues: CASSEQGTTEAFF.